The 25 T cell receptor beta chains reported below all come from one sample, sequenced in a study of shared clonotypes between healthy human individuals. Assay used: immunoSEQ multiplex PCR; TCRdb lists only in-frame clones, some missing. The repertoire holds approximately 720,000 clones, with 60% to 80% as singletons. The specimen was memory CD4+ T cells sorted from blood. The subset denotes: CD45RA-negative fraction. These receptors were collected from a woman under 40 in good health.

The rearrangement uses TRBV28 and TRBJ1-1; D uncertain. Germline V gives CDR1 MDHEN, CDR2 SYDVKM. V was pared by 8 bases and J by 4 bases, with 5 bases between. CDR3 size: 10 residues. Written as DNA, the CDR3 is TGTGCCAGCGTGGGCACTGAAGCTTTCTTT. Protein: CASVGTEAFF.

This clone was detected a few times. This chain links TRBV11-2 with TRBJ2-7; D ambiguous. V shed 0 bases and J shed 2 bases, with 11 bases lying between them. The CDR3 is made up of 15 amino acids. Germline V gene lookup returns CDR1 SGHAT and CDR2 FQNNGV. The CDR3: CASSLEPGGAYEQYF. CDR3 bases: TGTGCCAGCAGCTTAGAACCGGGTGGGGCCTACGAGCAGTACTTC.

The CDR3 DNA is TGTGCCAGTAGTATCCCCGGGAGTTCCTACAATGAGCAGTTCTTC. Translation gives CASSIPGSSYNEQFF. The gene calls are TRBV19 and TRBJ2-1, with a possible D match to TRBD2 (6 bases). The germline V and J ends were trimmed by 3 bases and 1 base, with 10 bases remaining between them. Germline loops: CDR1 LNHDA, CDR2 SQIVND (reference sequence). The CDR3 spans 15 residues.

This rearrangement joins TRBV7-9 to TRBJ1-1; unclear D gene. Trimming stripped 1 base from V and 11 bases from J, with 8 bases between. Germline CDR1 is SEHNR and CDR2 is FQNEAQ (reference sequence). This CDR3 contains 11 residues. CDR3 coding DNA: TGTGCCAGCAGCTTAGGGGGATGGGCTTTCTTT. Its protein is CASSLGGWAFF.

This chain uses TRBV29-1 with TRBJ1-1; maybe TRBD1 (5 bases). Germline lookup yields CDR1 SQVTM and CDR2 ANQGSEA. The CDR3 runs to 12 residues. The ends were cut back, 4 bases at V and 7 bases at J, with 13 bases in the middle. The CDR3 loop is CSVAVGAHEAFF. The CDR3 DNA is TGCAGCGTTGCTGTAGGGGCCCATGAAGCTTTCTTT. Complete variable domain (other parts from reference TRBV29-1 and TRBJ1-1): SAVISQKPSRDICQRGTSLTIQCQVDSQVTMMFWYRQQPGQSLTLIATANQGSEATYESGFVIDKFPISRPNLTFSTLTVSNMSPEDSSIYLCSVAVGAHEAFFGQGTRLTVV.

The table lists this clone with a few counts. CDR3 nucleotides: TGTGCCATCAGTGAACCGGTGCTAGCGGGAGACGAGCAGTACTTC. Its translation: CAISEPVLAGDEQYF. The genes are TRBV10-3 and TRBJ2-7; 10 bases map to TRBD2. The germline gives CDR1 ENHRY, CDR2 SYGVKD. The length of the CDR3 is 15 residues. J was trimmed by 5 bases and V by 3 bases; bases with no gene match: 7.

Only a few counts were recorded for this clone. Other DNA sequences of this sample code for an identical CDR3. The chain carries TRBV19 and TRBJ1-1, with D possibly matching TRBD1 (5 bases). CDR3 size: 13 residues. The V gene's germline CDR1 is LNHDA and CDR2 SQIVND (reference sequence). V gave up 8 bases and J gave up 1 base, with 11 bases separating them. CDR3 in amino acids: CASSDSANTEAFF. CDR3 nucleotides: TGTGCCAGTTCTGACAGTGCGAACACTGAAGCTTTCTTT.

CDR3 sequence reads: CASSREHEQFF. The CDR3 DNA is TGTGCCAGTTCGCGGGAGCATGAGCAGTTCTTC. This chain joins TRBV25-1 and TRBJ2-1, with 7 bases lining up with TRBD2. CDR1 is MGHDK, CDR2 SYGVNS, per germline. The CDR3 has 11 residues. The trim removed 9 bases at V and 8 bases at J, leaving 4 bases unmatched.

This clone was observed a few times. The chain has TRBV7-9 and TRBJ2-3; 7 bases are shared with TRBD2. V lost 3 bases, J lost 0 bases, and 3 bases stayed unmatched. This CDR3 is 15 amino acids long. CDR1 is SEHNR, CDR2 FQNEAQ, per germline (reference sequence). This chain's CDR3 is CASSLRSGSTDTQYF. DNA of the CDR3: TGTGCCAGCAGCTTGCGTAGCGGGAGCACAGATACGCAGTATTTT.

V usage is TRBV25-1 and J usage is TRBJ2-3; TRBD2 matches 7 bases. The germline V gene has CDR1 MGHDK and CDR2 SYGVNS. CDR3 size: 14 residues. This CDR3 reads CVLNPREDSDTQYF. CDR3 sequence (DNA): TGTGTCTTAAACCCCCGGGAGGACTCAGATACGCAGTATTTT.

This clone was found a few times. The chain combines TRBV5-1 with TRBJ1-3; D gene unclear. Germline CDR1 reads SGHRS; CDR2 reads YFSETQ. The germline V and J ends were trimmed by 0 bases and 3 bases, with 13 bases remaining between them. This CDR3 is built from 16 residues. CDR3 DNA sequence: TGCGCCAGCAGCTTGGTTGATGGAGTCGGTGGAAACACCATATATTTT. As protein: CASSLVDGVGGNTIYF.

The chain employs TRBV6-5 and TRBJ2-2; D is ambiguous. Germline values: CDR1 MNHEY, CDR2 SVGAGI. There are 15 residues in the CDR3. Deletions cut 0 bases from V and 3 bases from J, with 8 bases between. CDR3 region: CASSYSESYTGELFF. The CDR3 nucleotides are TGTGCCAGCAGTTACTCAGAGTCATACACCGGGGAGCTGTTTTTT.

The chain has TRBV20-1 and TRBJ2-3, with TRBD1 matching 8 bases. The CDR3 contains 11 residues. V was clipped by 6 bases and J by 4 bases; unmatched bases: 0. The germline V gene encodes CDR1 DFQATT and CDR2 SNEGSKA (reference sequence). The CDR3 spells CSADRADTQYF. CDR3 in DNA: TGCAGTGCGGACAGGGCAGATACGCAGTATTTT.

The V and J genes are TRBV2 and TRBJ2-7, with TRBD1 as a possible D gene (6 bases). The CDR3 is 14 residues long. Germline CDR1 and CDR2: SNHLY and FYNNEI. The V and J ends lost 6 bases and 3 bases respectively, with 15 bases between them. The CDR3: CASRPGHAGYEQYF. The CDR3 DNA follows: TGTGCCAGCAGACCGGGACACGCCGGCTACGAGCAGTACTTC.

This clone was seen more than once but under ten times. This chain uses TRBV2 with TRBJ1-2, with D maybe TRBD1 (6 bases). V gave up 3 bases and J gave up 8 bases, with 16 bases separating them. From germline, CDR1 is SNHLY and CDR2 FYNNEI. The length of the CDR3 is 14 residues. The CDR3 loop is CASSDRGQLGGYTF. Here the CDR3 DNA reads TGTGCCAGCAGTGATAGGGGACAATTGGGAGGCTACACCTTC.

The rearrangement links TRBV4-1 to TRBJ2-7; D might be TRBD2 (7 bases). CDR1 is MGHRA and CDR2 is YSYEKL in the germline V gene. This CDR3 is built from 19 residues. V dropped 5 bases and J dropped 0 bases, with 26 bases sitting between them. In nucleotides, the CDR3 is TGCGCCAGCAGCGCAAATCAAGGGGGTAGCGGGTTCTTCTCCTACGAGCAGTACTTC. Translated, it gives CASSANQGGSGFFSYEQYF.

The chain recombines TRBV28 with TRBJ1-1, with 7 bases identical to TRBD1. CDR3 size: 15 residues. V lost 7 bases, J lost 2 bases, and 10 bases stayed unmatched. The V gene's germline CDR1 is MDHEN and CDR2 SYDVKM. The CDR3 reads CASKEEGAQNTEAFF. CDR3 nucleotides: TGTGCCAGCAAGGAGGAGGGGGCGCAAAACACTGAAGCTTTCTTT. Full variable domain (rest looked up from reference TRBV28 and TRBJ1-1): DVKVTQSSRYLVKRTGEKVFLECVQDMDHENMFWYRQDPGLGLRLIYFSYDVKMKEKGDIPEGYSVSREKKERFSLILESASTNQTSMYLCASKEEGAQNTEAFFGQGTRLTVV.

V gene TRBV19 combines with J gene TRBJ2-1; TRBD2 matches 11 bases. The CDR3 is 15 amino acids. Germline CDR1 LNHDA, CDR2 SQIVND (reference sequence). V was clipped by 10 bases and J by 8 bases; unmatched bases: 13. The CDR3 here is CATERLAGGPHEQFF. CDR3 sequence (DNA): TGTGCCACTGAAAGGTTAGCGGGAGGGCCCCATGAGCAGTTCTTC.

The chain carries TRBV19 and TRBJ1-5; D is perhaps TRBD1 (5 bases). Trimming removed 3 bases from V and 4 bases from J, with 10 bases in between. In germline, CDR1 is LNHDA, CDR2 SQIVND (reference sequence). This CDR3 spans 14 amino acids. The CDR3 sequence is CASSIRDRNQPQHF. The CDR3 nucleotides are TGTGCCAGTAGTATTAGAGACAGAAATCAGCCCCAGCATTTT.

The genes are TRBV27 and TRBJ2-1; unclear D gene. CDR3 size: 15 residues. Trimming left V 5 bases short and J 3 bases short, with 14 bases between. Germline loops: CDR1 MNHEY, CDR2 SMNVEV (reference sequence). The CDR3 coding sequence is TGTGCCAGCAGTCCGGCAAATCGGGTCTACAATGAGCAGTTCTTC. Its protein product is CASSPANRVYNEQFF.

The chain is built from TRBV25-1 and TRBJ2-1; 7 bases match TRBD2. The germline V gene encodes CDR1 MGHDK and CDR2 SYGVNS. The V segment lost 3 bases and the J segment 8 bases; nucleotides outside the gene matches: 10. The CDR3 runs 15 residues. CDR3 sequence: CASSDWTRASDEQFF. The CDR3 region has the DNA TGTGCCAGCAGTGACTGGACTAGGGCCAGCGATGAGCAGTTCTTC.

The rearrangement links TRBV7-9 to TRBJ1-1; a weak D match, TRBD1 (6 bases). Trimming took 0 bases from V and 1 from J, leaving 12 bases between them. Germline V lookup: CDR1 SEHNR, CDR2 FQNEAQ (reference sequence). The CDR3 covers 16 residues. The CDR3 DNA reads TGTGCCAGCAGCTTAGCCCAGGGGATGTGGAACACTGAAGCTTTCTTT. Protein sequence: CASSLAQGMWNTEAFF.

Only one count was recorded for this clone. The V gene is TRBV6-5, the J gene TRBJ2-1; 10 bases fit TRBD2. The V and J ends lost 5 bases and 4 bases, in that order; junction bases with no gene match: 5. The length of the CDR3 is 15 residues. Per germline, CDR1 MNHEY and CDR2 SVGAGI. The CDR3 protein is CASSTTSGSYNEQFF. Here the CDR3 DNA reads TGTGCCAGCAGTACGACTAGCGGGTCTTACAATGAGCAGTTCTTC.

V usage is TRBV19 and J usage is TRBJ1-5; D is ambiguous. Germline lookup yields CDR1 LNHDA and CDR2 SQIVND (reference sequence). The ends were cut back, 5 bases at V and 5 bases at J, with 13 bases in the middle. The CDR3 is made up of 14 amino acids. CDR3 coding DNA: TGTGCCAGTAGTCCAGTCGTCCTGGATCAGCCCCAGCATTTT. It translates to CASSPVVLDQPQHF.

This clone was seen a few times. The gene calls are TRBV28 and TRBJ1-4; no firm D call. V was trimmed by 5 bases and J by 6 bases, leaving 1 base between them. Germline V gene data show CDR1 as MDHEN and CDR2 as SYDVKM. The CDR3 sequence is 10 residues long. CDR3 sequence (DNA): TGTGCCAGCAGTGATGAAAAACTGTTTTTT. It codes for CASSDEKLFF.